The rows below give T cell receptor beta chains drawn from one sample of a study of graft-versus-host responses after intestinal transplantation. These receptors lack a known antigen. The table came from immunoSEQ multiplex PCR; TCRdb's copy has only in-frame clones and leaves some out. The data contain about 110,000 clones, 90% to 95% of them seen just once; the ten biggest clones take up roughly 1.2%. The sample in question was unstimulated CD8+ T cells sorted from spleen or lymph node cells, obtained before transplant. Source of these receptors: a human donor who was the organ donor for an intestinal transplant. The CDR3 runs from the conserved cysteine through the conserved F or W. A D gene is named only where the DNA matches it firmly. Clone size is stated in some rows and not others, as once, few, many or a class when expanded.

>15|TRBJ2-3|-|TRBD2|TRBV7-3
CASSLGLASTDTQYF
TGTGCCAGCAGCTTGGGACTAGCGAGCACAGATACGCAGTATTTT
>16|TRBJ1-2|-|-|TRBV4-2
CASSHPAEGGIYGYTF
TGTGCCAGCAGCCACCCCGCGGAAGGGGGGATCTATGGCTACACCTTC
>11|TRBJ2-7|-|TRBD2|TRBV19
CAAGDFYEQYF
TGTGCCGCGGGGGACTTCTACGAGCAGTACTTC
>15|TRBJ2-5|-|TRBD1|TRBV14
CASSQHGQGMETQYF
TGTGCCAGCAGCCAGCACGGACAGGGGATGGAGACCCAGTACTTC
>14|TRBJ2-7|-|TRBD1|TRBV19
CASSSGTGAYEQYF
TGTGCCAGTAGTAGCGGGACAGGGGCCTACGAGCAGTACTTC
>15|TRBJ2-7|-|TRBD1|TRBV7-8
CASSIPGDRGYEQYF
TGTGCCAGCAGCATCCCCGGTGACAGGGGATACGAGCAGTACTTC
>13|TRBJ2-3|-|-|TRBV28
CASSSSQADTQYF
TGTGCCAGCAGTTCCTCACAGGCAGATACGCAGTATTTT
>13|TRBJ2-1|-|-|TRBV28
CASSLARHNEQFF
TGTGCCAGCAGCCTTGCCCGTCACAATGAGCAGTTCTTC
>15|TRBJ2-7|-|TRBD1|TRBV6-6
CASSYRIGQGGEQYF
TGTGCCAGCAGTTACCGAATCGGACAGGGGGGCGAGCAGTACTTC
>14|TRBJ2-7|-|TRBD1|TRBV28
CASSLDRGAYEQYF
TGTGCCAGCAGTTTAGACAGGGGAGCCTACGAGCAGTACTTC
>16|TRBJ2-1|-|TRBD2|TRBV4-1
CASSQVPGLAGPEQFF
TGCGCCAGCAGCCAAGTCCCGGGACTAGCGGGACCTGAGCAGTTCTTC
>20|TRBJ2-4|-|TRBD2|TRBV6-4
CASSEIGQANGTSGLLVPYF
TGTGCCAGCAGTGAGATCGGGCAGGCCAATGGGACTAGCGGGCTTTTAGTTCCGTACTTC
>12|TRBJ2-1|-|-|TRBV6-5
CASSYGMNEQFF
TGTGCCAGCAGTTATGGGATGAATGAGCAGTTCTTC
>13|TRBJ1-2|-|TRBD1|TRBV4-1
CASNVGGHYGYTF
TGTGCCAGCAACGTAGGGGGCCACTATGGCTACACCTTC
>14|TRBJ2-7|-|-|TRBV23-1
CASSQRTGPYEQCF
TGCGCCAGCAGTCAAAGGACTGGACCCTACGAGCAGTGCTTC
>14|TRBJ2-7|-|-|TRBV30
CAWSVGQGGNEQYF
TGTGCCTGGAGTGTAGGGCAGGGGGGCAACGAGCAGTACTTC
>15|TRBJ2-1|-|TRBD2|TRBV5-4
CASSLYLAGGDEQFF
TGTGCCAGCAGCTTGTACCTAGCGGGAGGTGATGAGCAGTTCTTC
>12|TRBJ2-5|-|-|TRBV25-1
CASSEEYETQYF
TGTGCCAGCAGTGAGGAGTACGAGACCCAGTACTTC
>12|TRBJ2-7|-|-|TRBV28
CVAECRSNEQYF
TGTGTCGCGGAGTGCCGGAGCAACGAGCAGTACTTC
>14|TRBJ2-7|-|TRBD2|TRBV2
CASSAGGGSYEQYF
TGTGCCAGCAGTGCGGGGGGGGGCTCCTACGAGCAGTACTTC
>14|TRBJ2-3|-|-|TRBV4-2
CASSQVGSTDTQYF
TGTGCCAGCAGCCAAGTAGGTAGCACAGATACGCAGTATTTT
>13|TRBJ1-5|-|-|TRBV6-1
CASSEGGYQPQHF
TGTGCCAGCAGTGAAGGGGGCTATCAGCCCCAGCATTTT
>15|TRBJ2-5|-|-|TRBV7-6
CASSSLQRLGETQYF
TGTGCCAGCAGCTCACTACAGCGGTTAGGGGAGACCCAGTACTTC
>13|TRBJ2-1|-|-|TRBV30
CAWSVSSSGEQFF
TGTGCCTGGAGTGTCTCCTCTAGTGGTGAGCAGTTCTTC
>13|TRBJ2-7|-|-|TRBV4-1
CASSQDGGHEQYF
TGCGCCAGCAGCCAAGATGGCGGGCACGAGCAGTACTTC
>12|TRBJ2-1|-|-|TRBV30
CAWSEAGREQFF
TGTGCCTGGAGTGAAGCCGGAAGGGAGCAGTTCTTC
>15|TRBJ2-2|-|TRBD1|TRBV19
CASSWDREYTGELFF
TGTGCCAGTAGTTGGGACAGGGAGTACACCGGGGAGCTGTTTTTT
>15|TRBJ1-1|-|-|TRBV9
CASSVVPAGNTEAFF
TGTGCCAGCAGCGTAGTCCCCGCGGGGAACACTGAAGCTTTCTTT
>13|TRBJ2-1|-|-|TRBV4-2
CASSQGNYGEQFF
TGTGCCAGCAGCCAAGGGAACTACGGGGAGCAGTTCTTC
>16|TRBJ2-1|-|TRBD1|TRBV29-1
CSVARQGASGYNEQFF
TGCAGCGTTGCCCGACAGGGGGCTAGCGGATACAATGAGCAGTTCTTC
>14|TRBJ2-1|-|-|TRBV25-1
CASTTTNVNNEQFF
TGTGCCAGCACAACGACGAACGTCAACAATGAGCAGTTCTTC
>14|TRBJ1-2|few|TRBD1|TRBV7-9
CASSRTGNDYGYTF
TGTGCCAGCAGCCGGACAGGGAACGACTATGGCTACACCTTC
>15|TRBJ2-1|-|-|TRBV28
CASSLLALSYNEQFF
TGTGCCAGCAGTTTACTAGCGCTATCCTACAATGAGCAGTTCTTC
>15|TRBJ2-1|-|-|TRBV4-3
CASSQDRGSYNEQFF
TGCGCCAGCAGCCAAGATCGCGGCTCCTACAATGAGCAGTTCTTC
>15|TRBJ2-1|once|TRBD2|TRBV4-1
CASSLTGLADNEQFF
TGCGCCAGCAGCCTAACGGGACTAGCGGACAATGAGCAGTTCTTC
>14|TRBJ1-2|-|TRBD1|TRBV7-9
CASSSNSDRAGYTF
TGTGCCAGCAGCTCGAACTCGGACAGGGCCGGCTACACCTTC
>13|TRBJ2-1|once|-|TRBV15
CATSRLRDSAQFF
TGTGCCACCAGCAGACTCCGGGACTCCGCGCAGTTCTTC
>14|TRBJ2-7|-|-|TRBV28
CASSQLTVVYEQYF
TGTGCCAGCAGCCAACTGACAGTGGTCTACGAGCAGTACTTC
>14|TRBJ2-1|-|-|TRBV6-1
CASSDRGPWDEQFF
TGTGCCAGCAGTGATCGAGGCCCCTGGGATGAGCAGTTCTTC
>16|TRBJ2-7|-|TRBD1|TRBV5-1
CASSLRDREQLDEQYF
TGCGCCAGCAGCCTAAGGGACAGGGAACAACTAGACGAGCAGTACTTC
>13|TRBJ1-2|-|-|TRBV2
CASTRTATYGYTF
TGTGCCAGCACCCGGACAGCGACCTATGGCTACACCTTC
>14|TRBJ2-1|-|TRBD2|TRBV30
CAWGAGVAGNEQFF
TGTGCCTGGGGAGCGGGAGTAGCTGGCAATGAGCAGTTCTTC
>14|TRBJ1-4|-|-|TRBV6-1
CASSDVPTNEKLFF
TGTGCCAGCAGTGATGTCCCAACTAATGAAAAACTGTTTTTT
>11|TRBJ2-5|-|-|TRBV6-1
CASINSGTQYF
TGTGCCAGCATCAATAGCGGGACCCAGTACTTC
>17|TRBJ2-2|once|TRBD2|TRBV9
CASSLLAGAGNTGELFF
TGTGCCAGCAGTCTATTAGCGGGAGCGGGGAACACCGGGGAGCTGTTTTTT
>14|TRBJ2-7|-|-|TRBV11-2
CASSPPGLSYEQYF
TGTGCCAGCAGCCCTCCTGGCCTATCCTACGAGCAGTACTTC
>15|TRBJ2-2|once|TRBD2|TRBV9
CASTPGTSGRGELFF
TGTGCCAGCACACCCGGGACTAGCGGGAGAGGGGAGCTGTTTTTT
>14|TRBJ2-7|-|-|TRBV28
CASSAGLWAYEQYF
TGTGCCAGCAGCGCCGGGCTCTGGGCCTACGAGCAGTACTTC
>15|TRBJ2-7|-|TRBD1|TRBV27
CASSQRTGYLYEQYF
TGTGCCAGCAGTCAACGGACAGGGTACCTATACGAGCAGTACTTC
>16|TRBJ2-7|-|-|TRBV7-2
CASSLAVSSVSYEQYF
TGTGCCAGCAGCTTAGCCGTCTCTAGCGTGTCCTACGAGCAGTACTTC
>13|TRBJ2-2|-|-|TRBV5-1
CASRIMGAGELFF
TGCGCCAGCAGAATAATGGGGGCCGGGGAGCTGTTTTTT
>21|TRBJ2-1|-|-|TRBV19
CASSIDDFGVNLWTTRSEQFF
TGTGCCAGTAGTATAGACGACTTTGGGGTAAATCTGTGGACTACCCGGTCAGAACAGTTCTTC
>13|TRBJ2-7|-|-|TRBV6-5
CASSYGRTYEQYF
TGTGCCAGCAGCTACGGACGCACCTACGAGCAGTACTTC
>14|TRBJ2-7|once|-|TRBV9
CASSVGGNSYEQYF
TGTGCCAGCAGCGTAGGGGGGAACTCCTACGAGCAGTACTTC
>13|TRBJ2-7|few|-|TRBV4-1
CASSQEGSYEQYF
TGCGCCAGCAGCCAAGAGGGGTCCTACGAGCAGTACTTC
>14|TRBJ2-7|-|TRBD1|TRBV11-2
CASSPLQGALEQYF
TGTGCCAGCAGCCCGTTACAGGGGGCGCTTGAGCAGTACTTC
>14|TRBJ2-7|-|TRBD2|TRBV4-1
CASSQHGTSVEQYF
TGCGCCAGCAGCCAACACGGGACTAGCGTCGAGCAGTACTTC
>14|TRBJ2-7|-|TRBD1|TRBV6-9
CASSYGQVSYEQYF
TGTGCCAGCAGTTATGGACAGGTGTCCTACGAGCAGTACTTC
>12|TRBJ1-2|-|-|TRBV30
CAWTTGNYGYTF
TGTGCCTGGACGACGGGGAACTATGGCTACACCTTC
>17|TRBJ2-7|-|-|TRBV5-5
CASSLGGRGPRDYEQYF
TGTGCCAGCAGCTTGGGGGGGCGGGGACCCAGGGACTACGAGCAGTACTTC